This is a list of T cell receptor beta chains from one sample in a study of cytomegalovirus exposure and HLA in healthy donors. Assay used: immunoSEQ multiplex PCR; TCRdb lists only in-frame clones, some missing. The sample records about 94,000 clones, approximately 77% being singletons. The material sequenced was PBMCs. All receptors come from a human donor in good health. The CDR3 runs from the conserved cysteine through the conserved F or W. The D gene is left open where the match is weak. The size entry is marked missing in some rows and otherwise reads once, few, many or a size class.

TRBJ2-7	NA	TRBV7-9	NA	CASSLRPGDNYEQYF	TGTGCCAGCAGCTTACGTCCAGGGGACAACTACGAGCAGTACTTC
TRBJ1-3	TRBD1	TRBV7-8	NA	CASSLTQGASGNTIYF	TGTGCCAGCAGCCTAACACAGGGGGCGAGCGGAAACACCATATATTTT
TRBJ1-2	TRBD1	TRBV29-1	NA	CSVEGTALYGYTF	TGCAGCGTCGAAGGGACAGCTCTCTATGGCTACACCTTC
TRBJ1-1	NA	TRBV7-2	NA	CASSSLTGSVAEAFF	TGTGCCAGCAGCTCGCTTACAGGGAGTGTGGCTGAAGCTTTCTTT
TRBJ2-1	NA	TRBV6-5	NA	CASSSLGEQFF	TGTGCCAGCAGTTCCCTCGGGGAGCAGTTCTTC
TRBJ2-3	NA	TRBV28	once	CASSLGAGVDTQYF	TGTGCCAGCAGTTTGGGGGCGGGAGTGGATACGCAGTATTTT
TRBJ2-7	NA	TRBV7-9	NA	CASSPGGFSYEQYF	TGTGCCAGCAGCCCCGGGGGATTTTCCTACGAGCAGTACTTC
TRBJ1-1	NA	TRBV7-9	NA	CASSLGPQNTEAFF	TGTGCCAGCAGCTTAGGGCCGCAGAACACTGAAGCTTTCTTT
TRBJ2-5	TRBD2	TRBV4-1	NA	CASSPSGGWETQYF	TGCGCCAGCAGCCCTAGCGGGGGCTGGGAGACCCAGTACTTC
TRBJ1-1	TRBD1	TRBV30	once	CAWSFGTGGLNTEAFF	TGTGCCTGGAGTTTTGGGACAGGGGGTTTGAACACTGAAGCTTTCTTT
TRBJ2-7	NA	TRBV5-1	NA	CASSLGRDEQYF	TGCGCCAGCAGCTTGGGAAGAGACGAGCAGTACTTC
TRBJ2-3	NA	TRBV7-2	NA	CASSLGGDSDTQYF	TGTGCCAGCAGCTTAGGGGGAGACTCAGATACGCAGTATTTT
TRBJ2-2	TRBD2	TRBV7-9	NA	CASSSSGGTGELFF	TGTGCCAGCAGCTCTAGCGGGGGCACCGGGGAGCTGTTTTTT
TRBJ2-2	TRBD1	TRBV7-7	NA	CASSRPSGTAFTGELFF	TGTGCTAGCAGCCGCCCTTCCGGGACAGCCTTCACCGGGGAGCTGTTTTTT
TRBJ1-2	TRBD1	TRBV5-6	NA	CASSIPGTVLANYGYTF	TGTGCCAGCAGCATCCCCGGGACAGTTTTAGCTAACTATGGCTACACCTTC
TRBJ2-1	TRBD1	TRBV7-2	NA	CASSPEDRSHYEQFF	TGTGCCAGCAGCCCTGAGGACAGGTCCCACTATGAGCAGTTCTTC
TRBJ2-5	NA	TRBV29-1	once	CSVGGSNTQYF	TGCAGCGTTGGAGGCTCAAACACCCAGTACTTC
TRBJ1-1	TRBD1	TRBV6-6	NA	CASGRQGANEAFF	TGTGCCAGCGGCCGACAGGGGGCTAATGAAGCTTTCTTT
TRBJ2-5	TRBD2	TRBV5-1	once	CASSQQPSGGQETQYF	TGCGCCAGCAGCCAGCAGCCTAGCGGGGGCCAAGAGACCCAGTACTTC
TRBJ1-4	NA	TRBV10-3	few	CAISERQVSNEKLFF	TGTGCCATCAGTGAGAGGCAGGTCTCTAATGAAAAACTGTTTTTT
TRBJ2-3	NA	TRBV11-3	NA	CASSPRDSRDTQYF	TGTGCCAGCAGCCCTAGGGACTCCCGGGATACGCAGTATTTT
TRBJ2-5	TRBD1	TRBV7-8	NA	CASSFGQGVETQYF	TGTGCCAGCAGCTTTGGACAGGGGGTAGAGACCCAGTACTTC
TRBJ2-3	TRBD2	TRBV28	NA	CASSLGVAGGPRSDTQYF	TGTGCCAGCAGTTTAGGCGTAGCGGGAGGGCCTCGGTCAGATACGCAGTATTTT
TRBJ2-1	NA	TRBV21-1	once	CASSTAHGDSLYNEQFF	TGTGCCAGCAGCACAGCCCACGGGGACAGCCTTTACAATGAGCAGTTCTTC
TRBJ1-2	NA	TRBV4-2	NA	CASSHPGNYGYTF	TGTGCCAGCAGCCACCCGGGGAACTATGGCTACACCTTC
TRBJ2-4	TRBD2	TRBV5-4	NA	CASSLGPASGIAKNIQYF	TGTGCCAGCAGCTTAGGGCCGGCTAGCGGGATAGCCAAAAACATTCAGTATTTC
TRBJ2-7	TRBD1	TRBV5-6	NA	CASSLTPGQGAREQYF	TGTGCCAGCAGCTTGACACCGGGACAGGGGGCGCGGGAGCAGTACTTC
TRBJ2-1	NA	TRBV5-1	NA	CASSPSTMPLDYNEQFF	TGCGCCAGCAGCCCATCCACTATGCCCCTGGACTACAATGAGCAGTTCTTC
TRBJ2-1	TRBD2	TRBV5-1	NA	CASSLGRGGIRYNEQFF	TGCGCCAGCAGCTTGGGTCGGGGGGGCATTCGTTACAATGAGCAGTTCTTC
TRBJ2-1	TRBD2	TRBV9	few	CASSASGGGHNEQFF	TGTGCCAGCAGCGCTAGCGGGGGGGGGCACAATGAGCAGTTCTTC
TRBJ2-6	TRBD2	TRBV5-1	NA	CASSLGRMPGLADTGANVLTF	TGCGCCAGCAGCTTGGGGAGGATGCCGGGACTAGCGGATACTGGGGCCAACGTCCTGACTTTC
TRBJ2-7	TRBD1	TRBV4-1	NA	CASSHLGQGAYEQYF	TGCGCCAGCAGCCACTTAGGACAGGGGGCCTACGAGCAGTACTTC
TRBJ1-4	NA	TRBV7-2	NA	CASSLDGQLSEKLFF	TGTGCCAGCAGCTTAGATGGACAGCTTAGTGAAAAACTGTTTTTT
TRBJ2-3	TRBD2	TRBV5-1	NA	CASSSLLSGSGSQYF	TGCGCCAGCAGCTCCTTACTTAGCGGGAGTGGGTCGCAGTATTTT
TRBJ2-1	NA	TRBV7-2	NA	CASSLDYGGYNEQFF	TGTGCCAGCAGCTTAGATTACGGGGGTTACAATGAGCAGTTCTTC
TRBJ1-5	TRBD1	TRBV6-7	NA	CASSSPRDRGGQPQHF	TGTGCCAGCAGTTCGCCCCGGGACAGGGGTGGTCAGCCCCAGCATTTT
TRBJ2-5	TRBD2	TRBV5-1	NA	CASSLEGSGGPMETQYF	TGCGCCAGCAGCTTGGAGGGTAGCGGGGGCCCTATGGAGACCCAGTACTTC
TRBJ1-4	NA	TRBV2	NA	CASSEAGEKLFF	TGTGCCAGCAGTGAAGCCGGGGAAAAACTGTTTTTT
TRBJ2-3	TRBD2	TRBV7-6	NA	CASSLGGGLAGGTDTQYF	TGTGCCAGCAGCTTAGGGGGAGGACTAGCGGGGGGAACAGATACGCAGTATTTT
TRBJ2-3	NA	TRBV6-5	NA	CASRPGGDTQYF	TGTGCCAGCAGACCCGGAGGAGATACGCAGTATTTT
TRBJ2-3	TRBD1	TRBV30	NA	CAWSVRTGKTDTQYF	TGTGCCTGGAGTGTAAGGACAGGGAAAACAGATACGCAGTATTTT
TRBJ2-6	NA	TRBV6-5	NA	CASTPRWSGANVLTF	TGTGCCAGCACCCCTAGGTGGTCGGGGGCCAACGTCCTGACTTTC
TRBJ1-1	TRBD1	TRBV27	NA	CASSSWTGSEAFF	TGTGCCAGCAGTTCCTGGACAGGGAGTGAAGCTTTCTTT
TRBJ1-1	TRBD1	TRBV27	NA	CASSNDRGLGEAFF	TGTGCCAGCAGCAATGACAGGGGGCTCGGTGAAGCTTTCTTT
TRBJ2-1	TRBD1	TRBV4-2	NA	CASSQASRGYNEQFF	TGTGCCAGCAGCCAAGCTTCCAGGGGGTACAATGAGCAGTTCTTC